This T cell receptor (beta chain) was profiled in a study of cytomegalovirus exposure and HLA in healthy donors. As for the study in general: The study's early data release held roughly 91 million unique TCRs from HLA-typed donors. The study's findings and limits: Evidence from a later analysis indicated that most CMV-associated TCR beta chains looked HLA-restricted. Within an earlier analysis, most TCR beta V segments proved productive either about 90% or about 30% of the time. Analysis performed later showed TCR beta chains linked to HLA being more clonally expanded than equally common others.

This clone occurred once. Its antigen remains unidentified. Sequence at one end of the junction differs from germline and may be a read error. Germline CDR1 is SGHRS and CDR2 is YFSETQ. CDR3 size: 15 residues. PCR primers comprised 60 Vbeta and 13 Jbeta primers. TCRdb's copy holds only in-frame clones and misses some; the assay was immunoSEQ multiplex PCR. The sample contains roughly 100,000 clones, about 85% of which appear only once. Input material: PBMCs. The chain is built from TRBV5-1 and TRBJ1-2; D perhaps matches TRBD1 (5 bases). The TCR comes from a female donor in good health and CMV-seropositive. The CDR3 sequence: CASSMSFRADYGYPF. For the CDR3, the DNA is TGCGCCAGCAGCATGTCTTTCAGGGCGGACTATGGCTACCCCTTC.